This TCR beta chain was recorded in a study of T cells in localized non-small cell lung cancer. In regard to this clone: Its antigen is as yet unknown.

The CDR3 extends over 12 amino acids. In germline, CDR1 is SEHNR, CDR2 FQNEAQ (reference sequence). V lost 3 bases to trimming and J lost 7 bases, with 7 bases between them. General study points: Uninvolved adjacent lung had higher T cell clonality than tumor and all other tissues.

TCRdb keeps only in-frame clones here, not all; method: immunoSEQ multiplex PCR. The repertoire includes tens of thousands of clones, about 88% of them detected once, and 1% to 1.5% sits in the top ten. Sequenced material: peripheral blood, taken before any cancer treatment. This TCR derives from a female donor older than 55 with stage I lung adenocarcinoma. The genes are TRBV7-9 and TRBJ2-1; either TRBD1 or TRBD2 may fit D (5 bases each). CDR3 sequence (DNA): TGTGCCAGCAGCTTCGAGGGGAATGAGCAGTTCTTC. Translating gives CASSFEGNEQFF.